The 14 T cell receptor beta chains below all came from one sample that was sequenced in a study of T cells in Graves' hyperthyroidism and ophthalmopathy. Researchers took RNA transcripts and amplified the TCR beta CDR3 regions from them. Initially, a first-round RT-PCR of the TCR CDR3 employed the HTBI primer set. TCRdb analysed the multiplex PCR reads with MiXCR anew, one entry per CDR3 protein. The sample carries around 340,000 distinct CDR3 sequences, about 15% recorded once. Sequencing was done on a sample of blood. These receptors were taken from a woman aged 25 to 39 with Graves' hyperthyroidism.

This clonotype was seen many times. CDR3 sequence reads: CASSSLGRVYGYTF. CDR3 bases: TGTGCCAGCAGTTCCCTCGGCAGGGTCTATGGCTACACCTTC. The chain is built from TRBV27 and TRBJ1-2; a weak D match, TRBD1 (5 bases). V shed 4 bases and J shed 4 bases, with 13 bases lying between them. Germline V gene sequence: CDR1 MNHEY, CDR2 SMNVEV (reference sequence). This CDR3 spans 14 amino acids.

The V gene is TRBV30, the J gene TRBJ2-4, with D perhaps given as TRBD1 or TRBD2 (6 bases each). The CDR3 has 16 residues. V was cut by 5 bases and J by 0 bases, with 17 bases left in between. Germline V CDR1 and CDR2: GTSNPN, SVGIG (reference sequence). The CDR3 DNA reads TGTGCCTGGGCCAGGGGAACGGGACTAGCCAAAAACATTCAGTACTTC. Translating gives CAWARGTGLAKNIQYF.

This clonotype has at least ten counts. The chain carries TRBV2 and TRBJ2-1, with D possibly TRBD2 on 6 matching bases. This CDR3 has 15 residues. Germline CDR1 is SNHLY and CDR2 is FYNNEI. The V gene lost 6 bases and the J gene lost 3 bases, with 15 bases spanning the gap. DNA of the CDR3: TGTGCCAGCAGGGGGGGACTTAGCGACTACAATGAGCAGTTCTTC. Encoded protein: CASRGGLSDYNEQFF.

In this sample, this clonotype turned up once. J is TRBJ2-2 and V is TRBV6-1; D gene uncertain. The V and J ends lost 4 bases and 1 base respectively, with 13 bases between them. The V gene's germline CDR1 is MNHNS and CDR2 SASEGT. The CDR3 contains 16 residues. This CDR3 is CASSGRASGNTGELFF. CDR3 in DNA: TGTGCCAGCAGTGGACGGGCGTCGGGGAACACCGGGGAGCTGTTTTTT.

This clonotype occurred many times. The J gene is TRBJ2-1, the V gene TRBV7-2; no definite D call. Trimming removed 1 base from V and 10 bases from J, with 14 bases in between. The CDR3 runs 14 residues. From germline, CDR1 is SGHTA and CDR2 FQGNSA. This CDR3 is CASSLDFSAFEQFF. The CDR3 DNA follows: TGTGCCAGCAGCTTAGATTTCTCAGCGTTCGAGCAGTTCTTC.

A word on this clonotype: One end of the junction is discordant with germline, which a read error may explain. The rearrangement links TRBV20-1 to TRBJ2-5, with D perhaps given as TRBD1 or TRBD2 (6 bases each). Germline values: CDR1 DFQATT, CDR2 SNEGSKA (reference sequence). This CDR3 contains 13 residues. The CDR3, as DNA: TGCAGTGCTGGAGAGGGGGGAGTGAAGACCCAGTACTTC. Translation: CSAGEGGVKTQYF.

This clonotype showed up just a few times. A read error may explain this, as a much larger clone is one base away. The chain carries TRBV30 and TRBJ2-7, with D unresolved. The CDR3 is 11 residues long. Trimming took 1 base from V and 5 from J, leaving 6 bases between them. Germline loops: CDR1 GTSNPN, CDR2 SVGIG (reference sequence). The CDR3 sequence: CAWSDLNEQYF. CDR3 nucleotides: TGTGCCTGGAGTGACCTCAACGAGCAGTACTTC. Combining the CDR3 with reference TRBV30 and TRBJ2-7 gives the whole variable domain SQTIHQWPATLVQPVGSPLSLECTVEGTSNPNLYWYRQAAGRGLQLLFYSVGIGQISSEVPQNLSASRPQDRQFILSSKKLLLSDSGFYLCAWSDLNEQYFGPGTRLTVT.

This clonotype was counted ten times or more. This chain connects TRBV28 to TRBJ2-2; the D gene is possibly TRBD2 (6 bases). Germline V gene data show CDR1 as MDHEN and CDR2 as SYDVKM. Trimming removed 10 bases at V and 0 bases at J, with 15 bases between. The CDR3 sequence is 15 residues long. The CDR3 bases are TGTGCCATCAGGGAGGACCGCTCGAACACCGGGGAGCTGTTTTTT. Amino acid sequence: CAIREDRSNTGELFF.

This clonotype was seen a few times. The rearrangement links TRBV28 to TRBJ1-3; D not resolved. V lost 6 bases to trimming and J lost 0 bases, with 9 bases between them. The CDR3 covers 14 residues. Per the germline V gene, CDR1 is MDHEN and CDR2 is SYDVKM. This CDR3 is CASSPRASGNTIYF. The CDR3 nucleotides read TGTGCCAGCAGCCCTCGCGCCTCTGGAAACACCATATATTTT.

A few counts support this clonotype. The chain employs TRBV18 and TRBJ2-7; 9 positions match TRBD1. Trimming at V came to 1 base and at J to 5 bases, leaving 0 bases not matched to a gene. This CDR3 spans 13 amino acids. Germline V CDR1 and CDR2: KGHSH, LQKENI. The CDR3 spells CASSPRDRDEQYF. The CDR3 DNA sequence: TGTGCCAGCTCACCACGGGACAGGGACGAGCAGTACTTC.

This clonotype was detected ten times or more. V gene TRBV7-2 combines with J gene TRBJ2-2; D is perhaps TRBD1 or TRBD2 (5 bases each). Trimming took 6 bases from V and 4 from J, leaving 15 bases between them. CDR3 length: 15 amino acids. CDR1 and CDR2 (germline): SGHTA, FQGNSA. CDR3 sequence: CASSTLGTITGELFF. CDR3 in DNA: TGTGCCAGCAGTACCCTCGGGACCATCACCGGGGAGCTGTTTTTT. Combining the CDR3 with reference TRBV7-2 and TRBJ2-2 gives the whole variable domain GAGVSQSPSNKVTEKGKDVELRCDPISGHTALYWYRQSLGQGLEFLIYFQGNSAPDKSGLPSDRFSAERTGGSVSTLTIQRTQQEDSAVYLCASSTLGTITGELFFGEGSRLTVL.

This clonotype came up many times. The rearrangement links TRBV28 to TRBJ2-2; the D is unclear. Trimming took off 6 bases at V and 12 bases at J, with 17 bases between the two ends. The length of the CDR3 is 13 residues. Germline V gene lookup returns CDR1 MDHEN and CDR2 SYDVKM. CDR3 nucleotides: TGTGCCAGCAGCATAACCTGGCTGGGCCAGCTGTTTTTT. Translated, it gives CASSITWLGQLFF. Using reference TRBV28 and TRBJ2-2 for the parts outside the CDR3, the full variable domain is DVKVTQSSRYLVKRTGEKVFLECVQDMDHENMFWYRQDPGLGLRLIYFSYDVKMKEKGDIPEGYSVSREKKERFSLILESASTNQTSMYLCASSITWLGQLFFGEGSRLTVL.

This clonotype was picked up many times. The V gene is TRBV20-1, the J gene TRBJ2-7; 7 bases fit TRBD1. Trimming removed 6 bases from V and 1 base from J; junction bases left unmatched: 21. Per the germline V gene, CDR1 is DFQATT and CDR2 is SNEGSKA (reference sequence). This CDR3 is 18 amino acids long. The CDR3 protein is CSAHGDRILSSMSYEQYF. In DNA, the CDR3 is TGCAGTGCCCACGGGGACAGAATTCTATCCTCCATGTCCTACGAGCAGTACTTC.

Regarding this clonotype: The CDR3 does not close with the conserved phenylalanine or tryptophan, likely indicating a read error. This chain links TRBV12-3 or TRBV12-4 with TRBJ2-2; D remains unclear. Trimming removed 2 bases at V and 7 bases at J, with 14 bases between. This CDR3 has 15 residues. The CDR3 loop is CASSLRNVLFGELFS. In DNA, the CDR3 is TGTGCCAGCAGTTTACGGAACGTTCTGTTCGGGGAGCTGTTTTCT.